This T cell receptor (beta chain) was retrieved from a study of blood T cell repertoires in COVID-19. Looking at the study overall: Specimens from acute and convalescent COVID-19 originated in the United States, Italy and Spain. The cDNA or gDNA used as material had been derived from T cells, B-cell-depleted T cells, or PBMCs.

The length of the CDR3 is 11 residues. Germline CDR1 is SGHVS and CDR2 is FNYEAQ. V was clipped by 3 bases and J by 10 bases, with 6 bases between them. Original processing notes: Nucleated cell number was recorded as an estimate derived from reference gene primer amplification. Method: immunoSEQ multiplex PCR; TCRdb's copy keeps in-frame clones and lacks some. The V and J calls and clone size come from that table; D and trimming were worked out from the DNA. The sample contains roughly 30,000 clones, 76% of which appear only once. The sample was peripheral blood. The V call is TRBV7-6, the J call TRBJ2-2; D unclear. This sequence was found in a man between 65 and 80 years old with acute or convalescent COVID-19. This chain's CDR3 is CASSFPLELFF. Written as DNA, the CDR3 is TGTGCCAGCAGCTTTCCTTTGGAGCTGTTTTTT.